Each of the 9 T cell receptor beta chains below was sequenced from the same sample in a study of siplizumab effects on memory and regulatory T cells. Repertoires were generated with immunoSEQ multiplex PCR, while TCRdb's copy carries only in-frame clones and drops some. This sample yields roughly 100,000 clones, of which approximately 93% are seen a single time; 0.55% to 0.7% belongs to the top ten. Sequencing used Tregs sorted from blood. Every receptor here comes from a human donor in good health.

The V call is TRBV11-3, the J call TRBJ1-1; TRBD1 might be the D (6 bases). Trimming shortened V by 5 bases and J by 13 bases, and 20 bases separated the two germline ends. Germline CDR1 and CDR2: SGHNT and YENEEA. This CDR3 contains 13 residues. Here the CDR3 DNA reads TGTGCCAGCAGCATAGGACAGTATACTACGGGTTTCTTT. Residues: CASSIGQYTTGFF.

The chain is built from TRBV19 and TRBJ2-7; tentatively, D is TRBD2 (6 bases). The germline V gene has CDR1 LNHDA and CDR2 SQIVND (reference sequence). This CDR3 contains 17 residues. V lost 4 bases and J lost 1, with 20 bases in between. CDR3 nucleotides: TGTGCCAGTAGTACATCCCTAGGGGCGGGGTTGTCCTACGAGCAGTACTTC. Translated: CASSTSLGAGLSYEQYF.

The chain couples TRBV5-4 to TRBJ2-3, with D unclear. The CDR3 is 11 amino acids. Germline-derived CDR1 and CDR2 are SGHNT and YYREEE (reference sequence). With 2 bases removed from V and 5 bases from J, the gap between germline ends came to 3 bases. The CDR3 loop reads CASSFRDTQYF. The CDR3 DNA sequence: TGTGCCAGCAGCTTCCGAGATACGCAGTATTTT.

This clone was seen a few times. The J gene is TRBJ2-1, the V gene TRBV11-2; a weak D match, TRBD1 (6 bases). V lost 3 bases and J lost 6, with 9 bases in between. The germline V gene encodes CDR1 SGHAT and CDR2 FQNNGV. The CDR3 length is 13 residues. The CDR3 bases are TGTGCCAGCAGCTTTACACAGGGCAATGAGCAGTTCTTC. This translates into CASSFTQGNEQFF. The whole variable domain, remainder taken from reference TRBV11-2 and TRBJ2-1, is EAGVAQSPRYKIIEKRQSVAFWCNPISGHATLYWYQQILGQGPKLLIQFQNNGVVDDSQLPKDRFSAERLKGVDSTLKIQPAKLEDSAVYLCASSFTQGNEQFFGPGTRLTVL.

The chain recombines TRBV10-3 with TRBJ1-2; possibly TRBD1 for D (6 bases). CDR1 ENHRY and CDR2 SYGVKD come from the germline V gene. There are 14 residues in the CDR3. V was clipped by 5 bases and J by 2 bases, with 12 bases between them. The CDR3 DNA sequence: TGTGCCATCAGTCCCTGGACAGTAAACTATGGCTACACCTTC. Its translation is CAISPWTVNYGYTF.

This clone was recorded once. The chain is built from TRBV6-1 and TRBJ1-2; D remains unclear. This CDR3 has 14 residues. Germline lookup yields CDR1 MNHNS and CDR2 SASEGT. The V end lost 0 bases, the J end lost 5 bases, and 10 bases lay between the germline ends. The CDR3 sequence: CASSEARAAYGYTF. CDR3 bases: TGTGCCAGCAGTGAAGCGCGGGCCGCTTATGGCTACACCTTC.

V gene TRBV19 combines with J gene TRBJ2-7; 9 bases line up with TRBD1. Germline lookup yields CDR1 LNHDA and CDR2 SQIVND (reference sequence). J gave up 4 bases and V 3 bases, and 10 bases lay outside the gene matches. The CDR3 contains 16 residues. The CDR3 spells CASSILPGQGRYEQYF. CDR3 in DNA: TGTGCCAGTAGTATCCTCCCGGGACAGGGCCGGTACGAGCAGTACTTC.

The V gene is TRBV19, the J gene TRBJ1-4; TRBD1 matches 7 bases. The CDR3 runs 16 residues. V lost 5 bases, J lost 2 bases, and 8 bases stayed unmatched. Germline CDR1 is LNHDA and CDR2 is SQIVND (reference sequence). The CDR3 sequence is CASSDPQGRTNEKLFF. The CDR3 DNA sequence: TGTGCCAGTAGTGATCCACAGGGGAGGACTAATGAAAAACTGTTTTTT.

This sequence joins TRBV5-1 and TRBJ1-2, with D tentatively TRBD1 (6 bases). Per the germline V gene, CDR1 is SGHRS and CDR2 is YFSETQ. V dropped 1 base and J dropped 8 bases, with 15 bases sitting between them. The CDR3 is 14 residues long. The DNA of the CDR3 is TGCGCCAGCAGCTTGTACAAACAGGGAGGCGGCTACACCTTC. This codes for CASSLYKQGGGYTF.